This entry lists 3 T cell receptor beta chains sequenced from one sample in a study of regulatory T cells in long-lasting Graves disease. As for time point: newly diagnosed GD, antithyroid drugs for less than 3 months. With RNA extracted from PBMCs as input, the TCR library was made. CDR3-region Arm-PCR and iRepertoire HTBI primers produced the TCR beta libraries. TCRdb passed the multiplex PCR reads through MiXCR, listing each CDR3 protein once. The sample records 530,000 or so distinct CDR3 sequences, about 16% being singletons. This same sample was also taken into another study, of T cells in Graves' hyperthyroidism and ophthalmopathy.

The sequencing here drew on peripheral blood mononuclear cells (PBMCs), taken at new diagnosis, from a patient treated with antithyroid drugs. The receptors were gathered from a man aged 18 to 35 with Graves disease.

This rearrangement joins TRBV14 to TRBJ2-3; TRBD2 matches at 9 bases. CDR3 length: 21 amino acids. Per the germline V gene, CDR1 is SGHDN and CDR2 is FVKESK. The trim removed 4 bases at V and 4 bases at J, leaving 24 bases unmatched. The CDR3 nucleotides read TGTGCCAGCAGCCTACTGCCTGGATTCGTGCGGGAGGGCCATGAGGCAGATACGCAGTATTTT. It codes for CASSLLPGFVREGHEADTQYF.

This sequence joins TRBV5-1 and TRBJ2-5; 10 positions match TRBD1. Germline V gives CDR1 SGHRS, CDR2 YFSETQ. The CDR3 is 15 residues long. The junction had 6 bases not matched to a gene; V was cut back by 3 bases and J by 4 bases. The CDR3 reads CASSWGDRGPETQYF. The CDR3 nucleotides are TGCGCCAGCAGCTGGGGCGACAGGGGGCCAGAGACCCAGTACTTC.

This clonotype was seen many times. V is TRBV7-9 and J is TRBJ2-5; 7 positions agree with TRBD1. This CDR3 spans 13 amino acids. Germline V gene data show CDR1 as SEHNR and CDR2 as FQNEAQ (reference sequence). Germline trimming cut 5 bases from V and 3 bases from J; bases unmatched to any gene: 3. This CDR3 reads CASSETGKETQYF. The CDR3 nucleotides read TGTGCCAGCAGCGAGACAGGGAAAGAGACCCAGTACTTC.